This T cell receptor (beta chain) was recorded in a study of EBV T-cell therapy then PD-1 blockade in nasopharyngeal carcinoma (dated by TCRdb to the early 2020s). V loses 1 base, J loses 1 base, and the germline ends lie 9 bases apart. CDR1 and CDR2 were assigned from the germline V gene as LGHNA and YSLEER. Counted from cysteine to phenylalanine, this CDR3 has 15 amino acids. The entry retains the CDR3 DNA only, 45 bases that are in frame from base 1. About this clone itself: Its recognized antigen is unknown. Base qualities were left out, and no much larger clone turns up one base away.

The Qiagen DNeasy Kit was used to extract genomic DNA from the sorted cells. The immunoSEQ platform was used for deep sequencing of the TCR beta chain. The original pipeline was this. Repertoire data analysis was performed with the immunoSEQ Analyzer software. As stored in TCRdb, this immuneACCESS dataset retains in-frame rearrangements with V and J assigned. A fraction of the clones does not appear; measured against another copy, unresolved V genes explain less than half of the discrepancy, and the remainder lacks a known reason. Clone size and V and J calls were adopted from that table, with D and trimming inferred from the DNA. This sample holds under 25,000 clones; roughly 84% were observed only once. The ten most abundant clones make up around a third of the sample. Taken with the paper, the label for treatment or condition translates to: AdE1-LMPpoly-expanded autologous EBV-specific T-cell therapy followed by anti-PD-1 nivolumab.

The chain employs TRBV4-3 and TRBJ2-3; no D segment can be confidently identified. The source is a man aged 40-49 years with nasopharyngeal carcinoma. The sequenced sample was CD8+ T cells from blood, obtained at roughly day 33 from a patient whose treatment included autologous EBV-specific T cells and nivolumab. The CDR3 protein: CASSQARARTDTQYF. The DNA sequence reads TGCGCCAGCAGCCAAGCTAGAGCCCGCACAGATACGCAGTATTTT.